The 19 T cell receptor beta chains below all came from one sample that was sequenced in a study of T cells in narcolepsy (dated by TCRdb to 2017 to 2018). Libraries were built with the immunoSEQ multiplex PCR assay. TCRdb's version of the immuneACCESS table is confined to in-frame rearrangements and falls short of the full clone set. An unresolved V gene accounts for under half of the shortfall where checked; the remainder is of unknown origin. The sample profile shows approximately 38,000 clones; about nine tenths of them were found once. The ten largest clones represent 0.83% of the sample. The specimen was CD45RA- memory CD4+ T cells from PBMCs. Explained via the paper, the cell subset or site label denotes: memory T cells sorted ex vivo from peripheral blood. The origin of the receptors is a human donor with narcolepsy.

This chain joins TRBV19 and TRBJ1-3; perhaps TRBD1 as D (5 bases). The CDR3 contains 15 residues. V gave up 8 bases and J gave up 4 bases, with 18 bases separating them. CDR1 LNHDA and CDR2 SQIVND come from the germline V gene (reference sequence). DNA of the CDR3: TGTGCCAGTGGGGACGGCCGCATCCCCGGAAACACCATATATTTT. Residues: CASGDGRIPGNTIYF.

CDR3 bases: TGTGCCAGCTCACCAAACCAGGGTGGGACTGAAGCTTTCTTT. This codes for CASSPNQGGTEAFF. V gene TRBV18 combines with J gene TRBJ1-1, with D possibly matching TRBD1 (5 bases). Trimming stripped 2 bases from V and 5 bases from J, with 12 bases between. Germline CDR1 KGHSH, CDR2 LQKENI. This CDR3 contains 14 residues.

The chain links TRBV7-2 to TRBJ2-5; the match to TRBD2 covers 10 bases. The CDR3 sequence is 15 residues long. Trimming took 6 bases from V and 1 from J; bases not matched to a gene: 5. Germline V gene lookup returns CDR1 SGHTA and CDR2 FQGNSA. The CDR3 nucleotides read TGTGCCAGCAGGGCTAGCGGGGGAACCCAAGAGACCCAGTACTTC. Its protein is CASRASGGTQETQYF.

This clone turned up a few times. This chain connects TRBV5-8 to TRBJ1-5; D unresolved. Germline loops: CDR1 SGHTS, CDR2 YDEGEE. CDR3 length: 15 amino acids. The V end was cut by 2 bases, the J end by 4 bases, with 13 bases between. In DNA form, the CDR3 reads TGTGCCAGCAGCTTACAGCCCCTCACAAATCAGCCCCAGCATTTT. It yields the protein CASSLQPLTNQPQHF. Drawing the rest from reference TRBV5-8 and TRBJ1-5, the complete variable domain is EAGVTQSPTHLIKTRGQQATLRCSPISGHTSVYWYQQALGLGLQFLLWYDEGEERNRGNFPPRFSGRQFPNYSSELNVNALELEDSALYLCASSLQPLTNQPQHFGDGTRLSIL.

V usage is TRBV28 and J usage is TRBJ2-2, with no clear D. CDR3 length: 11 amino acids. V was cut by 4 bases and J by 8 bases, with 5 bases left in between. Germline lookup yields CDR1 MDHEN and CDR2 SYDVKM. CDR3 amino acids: CASSSAGELFF. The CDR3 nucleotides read TGTGCCAGCAGTTCCGCTGGGGAGCTGTTTTTT.

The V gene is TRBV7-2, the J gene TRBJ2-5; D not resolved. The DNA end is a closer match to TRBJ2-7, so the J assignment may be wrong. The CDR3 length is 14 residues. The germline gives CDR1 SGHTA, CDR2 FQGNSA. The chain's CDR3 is CASSVVWDRYEQYF. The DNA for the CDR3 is TGTGCCAGCAGCGTAGTGTGGGATCGCTACGAGCAGTACTTC.

The DNA for the CDR3 is TGTGCCAGCAGTTTATGGGCCCAGGGTGGCTATGGCTACACCTTC. Encoded protein: CASSLWAQGGYGYTF. The chain combines TRBV27 with TRBJ1-2; TRBD1 is a possible D gene (5 bases). The germline V gene encodes CDR1 MNHEY and CDR2 SMNVEV (reference sequence). Trimming removed 1 base at V and 4 bases at J, with 13 bases between. CDR3 length equals 15 residues.

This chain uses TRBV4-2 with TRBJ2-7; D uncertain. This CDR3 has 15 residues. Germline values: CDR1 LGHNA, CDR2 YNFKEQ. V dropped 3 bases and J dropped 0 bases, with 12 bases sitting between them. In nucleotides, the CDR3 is TGTGCCAGCAGCCACGAGGCCTTGAGCTCCTACGAGCAGTACTTC. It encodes CASSHEALSSYEQYF.

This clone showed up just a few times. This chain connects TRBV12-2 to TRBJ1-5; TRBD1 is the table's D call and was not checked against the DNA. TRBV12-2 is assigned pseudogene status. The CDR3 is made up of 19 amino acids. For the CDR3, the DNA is TGTGCAAGTCGCTTCCGACAACAAAGGGACAGGTATAGCAATCAGCCCCAGCATTTT. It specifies CASRFRQQRDRYSNQPQHF.

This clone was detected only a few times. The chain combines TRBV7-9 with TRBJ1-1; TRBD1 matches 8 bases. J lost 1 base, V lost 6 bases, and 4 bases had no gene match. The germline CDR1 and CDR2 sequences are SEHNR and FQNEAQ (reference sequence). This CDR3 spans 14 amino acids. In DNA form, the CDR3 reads TGTGCCAGCAGGTTCGGACAGGGGAACACTGAAGCTTTCTTT. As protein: CASRFGQGNTEAFF.

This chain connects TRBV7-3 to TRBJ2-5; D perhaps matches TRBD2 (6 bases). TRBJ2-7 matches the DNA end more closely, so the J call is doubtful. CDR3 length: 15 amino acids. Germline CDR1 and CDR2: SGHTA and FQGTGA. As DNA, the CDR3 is TGTGCCAGCAGCTTAAGGGCGGGACGTGTCGACGAGCAGTACTTC. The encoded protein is CASSLRAGRVDEQYF.

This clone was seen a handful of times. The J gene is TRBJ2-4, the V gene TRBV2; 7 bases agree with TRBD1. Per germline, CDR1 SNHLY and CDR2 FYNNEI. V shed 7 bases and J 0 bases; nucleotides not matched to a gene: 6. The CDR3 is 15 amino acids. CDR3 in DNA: TGTGCCAGCACCTCGGACAGGCTAGCCAAAAACATTCAGTACTTC. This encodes CASTSDRLAKNIQYF.

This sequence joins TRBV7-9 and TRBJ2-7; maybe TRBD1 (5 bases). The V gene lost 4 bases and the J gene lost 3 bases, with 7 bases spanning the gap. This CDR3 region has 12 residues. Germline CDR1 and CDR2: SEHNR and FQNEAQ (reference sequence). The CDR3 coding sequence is TGTGCCAGCAGCTCGACAGTCTACGAGCAGTACTTC. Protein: CASSSTVYEQYF.

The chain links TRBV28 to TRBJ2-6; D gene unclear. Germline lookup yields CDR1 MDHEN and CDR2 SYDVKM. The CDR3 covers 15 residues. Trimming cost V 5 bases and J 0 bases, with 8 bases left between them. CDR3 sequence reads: CASSASRSGANVLTF. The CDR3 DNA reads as TGTGCCAGCAGTGCGTCTCGCTCTGGGGCCAACGTCCTGACTTTC.

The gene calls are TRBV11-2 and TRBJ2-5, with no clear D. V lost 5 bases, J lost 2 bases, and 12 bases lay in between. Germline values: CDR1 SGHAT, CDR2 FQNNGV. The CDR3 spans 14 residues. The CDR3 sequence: CASSPSTLQETQYF. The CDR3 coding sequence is TGTGCCAGCAGCCCCTCTACACTTCAAGAGACCCAGTACTTC.

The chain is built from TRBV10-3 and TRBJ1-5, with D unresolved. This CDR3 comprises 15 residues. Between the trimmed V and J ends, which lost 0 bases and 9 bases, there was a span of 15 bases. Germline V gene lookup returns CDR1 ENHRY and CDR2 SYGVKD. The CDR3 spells CAISESPDNIRPQHF. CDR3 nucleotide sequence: TGTGCCATCAGTGAGTCGCCGGATAATATTCGGCCCCAGCATTTT.

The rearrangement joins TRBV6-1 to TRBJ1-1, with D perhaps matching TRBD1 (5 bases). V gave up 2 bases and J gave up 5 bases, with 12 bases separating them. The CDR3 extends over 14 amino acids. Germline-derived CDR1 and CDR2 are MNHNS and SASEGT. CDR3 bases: TGTGCCAGCAGTGAATTGGGCCGGGGGACTGAAGCTTTCTTT. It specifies CASSELGRGTEAFF.

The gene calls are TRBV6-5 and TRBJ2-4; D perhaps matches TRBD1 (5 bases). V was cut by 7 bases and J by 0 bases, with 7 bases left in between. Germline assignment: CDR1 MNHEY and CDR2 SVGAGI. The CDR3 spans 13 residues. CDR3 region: CASKTAAKNIQYF. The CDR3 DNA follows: TGTGCCAGCAAGACAGCAGCCAAAAACATTCAGTACTTC.

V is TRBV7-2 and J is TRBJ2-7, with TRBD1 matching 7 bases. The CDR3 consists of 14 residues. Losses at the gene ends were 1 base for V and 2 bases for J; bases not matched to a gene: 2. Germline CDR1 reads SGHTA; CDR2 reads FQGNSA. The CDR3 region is CASSLGDSAYEQYF. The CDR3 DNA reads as TGTGCCAGCAGCTTAGGGGACAGCGCCTACGAGCAGTACTTC.